The 2 T cell receptor beta chains below were found in one sample sequenced in a study of cytomegalovirus exposure and HLA in healthy donors. This PCR relied on a set of 60 Vbeta primers and 13 Jbeta primers. Produced via immunoSEQ multiplex PCR; TCRdb's table is partial and in-frame only. The data hold roughly 110,000 clones, with 73% observed a single time. Source material: PBMCs. The receptors here all came from a woman in her twenties or thirties in good health and CMV-seronegative.

V and J are TRBV4-3 and TRBJ1-4; TRBD1 aligns across 12 bases. The V gene's germline CDR1 is LGHNA and CDR2 YSLEER. V was clipped by 2 bases and J by 8 bases; unmatched bases: 9. This CDR3 contains 17 residues. DNA for the CDR3: TGCGCCAGCAGCCAATCGGCCCTGGGGACAGGGGGCGAAAAACTGTTTTTT. It encodes CASSQSALGTGGEKLFF.

V is TRBV30 and J is TRBJ1-3; the match to TRBD1 covers 7 bases. CDR3 length: 13 amino acids. Germline V gene sequence: CDR1 GTSNPN, CDR2 SVGIG (reference sequence). V shed 4 bases and J 4 bases; nucleotides not matched to a gene: 4. CDR3 loop: CAWNTGEGNTIYF. CDR3 DNA: TGTGCCTGGAATACAGGGGAAGGAAACACCATATATTTT. Full variable domain (outside the CDR3, taken from reference TRBV30 and TRBJ1-3): SQTIHQWPATLVQPVGSPLSLECTVEGTSNPNLYWYRQAAGRGLQLLFYSVGIGQISSEVPQNLSASRPQDRQFILSSKKLLLSDSGFYLCAWNTGEGNTIYFGEGSWLTVV.